This T cell receptor (beta chain) is drawn from a study of T cell clonotyping in hematopoietic cell transplantation. J was trimmed by 5 bases and V by 4 bases; bases with no gene match: 6. The CDR3 contains 13 residues. Germline assignment: CDR1 SQVTM and CDR2 ANQGSEA. Time point specified: recipient sample about 28 days before transplant, after cytoreduction. Samples: about 28 days before transplant, then days 30, 100 and 180 after. Here immunoSEQ multiplex PCR was the method, and the copy in TCRdb shows in-frame clones only, minus some. There are tens of thousands of clones in the sample; about 85% occur only once, and around 2.9% lies in the top ten.

V and J are TRBV29-1 and TRBJ1-2; TRBD1 matches at 8 bases. Sequenced material: peripheral blood mononuclear cells, taken before stem cell transplant. This sequence originates from a man aged 55 to 70 with acute myeloid leukemia. Some clones in this sample may be carry-over from other donors' samples. The CDR3 DNA is TGCAGCGTTGCTCAGGGGGCTAGGTATGGCTACACCTTC. As protein: CSVAQGARYGYTF.